These 25 T cell receptor beta chains originate from one sample sequenced in a study of cytomegalovirus exposure and HLA in healthy donors. The primer mix had 60 Vbeta and 13 Jbeta primers. The method was immunoSEQ multiplex PCR; TCRdb's version includes in-frame clones alone and lacks a portion of them. The data hold 55,000 to 65,000 clones, with 85% observed a single time. What was sequenced was PBMCs. Every receptor here comes from a female donor in good health and CMV-seronegative.

The chain has TRBV28 and TRBJ2-5; a weak D match, TRBD1 (5 bases). Judging by the DNA end, TRBJ2-7 fits better; the J call may be wrong. The CDR3 length is 13 residues. Looked up from germline, CDR1 is MDHEN and CDR2 is SYDVKM. CDR3 nucleotides: TGTGCCAGCAGTTTATCACAGGCCAGCGAGCAGTACTTC. It specifies CASSLSQASEQYF.

The rearrangement joins TRBV11-2 to TRBJ2-3, with TRBD2 matching 9 bases. The germline V gene encodes CDR1 SGHAT and CDR2 FQNNGV. This CDR3 is 15 amino acids long. V lost 2 bases, J lost 8 bases, and 8 bases stayed unmatched. CDR3 loop: CASSLWGGGAGTQYF. In DNA, the CDR3 is TGTGCCAGCAGCTTATGGGGCGGGGGGGCTGGTACGCAGTATTTT.

The chain is built from TRBV29-1 and TRBJ1-4, with 9 nucleotides matching TRBD1. The CDR3 is 15 amino acids. With V trimmed by 4 bases and J by 8 bases, 11 bases remained unmatched. CDR1 and CDR2 (germline): SQVTM, ANQGSEA. As DNA, the CDR3 is TGCAGCGTTGGGGGATACAGGGGGCGCGAAGAAAAACTGTTTTTT. Amino acid sequence: CSVGGYRGREEKLFF.

The chain has TRBV19 and TRBJ2-7; 9 bases match TRBD1. J was trimmed by 4 bases and V by 5 bases; bases with no gene match: 18. Germline assignment: CDR1 LNHDA and CDR2 SQIVND (reference sequence). There are 18 residues in the CDR3. CDR3 in DNA: TGTGCCAGTAGTCCCCGGGACAGGGCTGTCTCTAAAAATTACGAGCAGTACTTC. Protein product: CASSPRDRAVSKNYEQYF.

The chain combines TRBV28 with TRBJ2-2, with TRBD2 identical over 13 bases. This CDR3 region has 15 residues. The ends lost 6 bases at V and 3 bases at J; junction bases unmatched: 1. Germline V gene lookup returns CDR1 MDHEN and CDR2 SYDVKM. CDR3 protein: CASRLAGGYTGELFF. CDR3 nucleotides: TGTGCCAGCAGACTAGCGGGAGGGTACACCGGGGAGCTGTTTTTT.

The rearrangement joins TRBV7-9 to TRBJ1-2, with D possibly being TRBD1 (6 bases). V lost 5 bases and J lost 2, with 12 bases in between. Germline CDR1 SEHNR, CDR2 FQNEAQ (reference sequence). This CDR3 spans 14 amino acids. The CDR3 is CASSPQGGNYGYTF. The CDR3 nucleotides are TGTGCCAGCAGCCCACAGGGTGGGAACTATGGCTACACCTTC.

The chain employs TRBV7-6 and TRBJ1-6; possible D gene TRBD1, 6 bases. The CDR3 has 14 amino acids. Trimming removed 5 bases from V and 9 bases from J, with 14 bases in between. The germline V gene has CDR1 SGHVS and CDR2 FNYEAQ. The CDR3 nucleotides are TGTGCCAGCAGCAAAACAGGGAAGACTTCACCCCTCCACTTT. Its translation is CASSKTGKTSPLHF. The full variable domain, in which reference TRBV7-6 and TRBJ1-6 provide the parts outside the CDR3, is GAGVSQSPRYKVTKRGQDVALRCDPISGHVSLYWYRQALGQGPEFLTYFNYEAQQDKSGLPNDRFSAERPEGSISTLTIQRTEQRDSAMYRCASSKTGKTSPLHFGNGTRLTVT.

The chain is built from TRBV7-2 and TRBJ2-3; D not resolved. Per the germline V gene, CDR1 is SGHTA and CDR2 is FQGNSA. CDR3 length equals 14 residues. V was pared by 2 bases and J by 4 bases, with 10 bases between. CDR3 nucleotide sequence: TGTGCCAGCAGCTTACGAGGAAGGTCAGATACGCAGTATTTT. As protein: CASSLRGRSDTQYF. Full variable domain (missing parts from reference TRBV7-2 and TRBJ2-3): GAGVSQSPSNKVTEKGKDVELRCDPISGHTALYWYRQSLGQGLEFLIYFQGNSAPDKSGLPSDRFSAERTGGSVSTLTIQRTQQEDSAVYLCASSLRGRSDTQYFGPGTRLTVL.

The chain combines TRBV7-9 with TRBJ2-3; D unresolved. The length of the CDR3 is 13 residues. Germline V CDR1 and CDR2: SEHNR, FQNEAQ (reference sequence). Trimming shortened V by 3 bases and J by 0 bases, and 4 bases separated the two germline ends. This CDR3 reads CASSFASTDTQYF. In DNA form, the CDR3 reads TGTGCCAGCAGCTTCGCGAGCACAGATACGCAGTATTTT.

The V call is TRBV7-9, the J call TRBJ2-1; TRBD1 is a possible D gene (5 bases). Germline values: CDR1 SEHNR, CDR2 FQNEAQ (reference sequence). Trimming removed 3 bases at V and 3 bases at J, with 12 bases between. CDR3 length equals 15 residues. In DNA, the CDR3 is TGTGCCAGCAGCTTCGGGCAGGGCGGCTACAATGAGCAGTTCTTC. Its protein product is CASSFGQGGYNEQFF. The entire variable domain, with the rest obtained from reference TRBV7-9 and TRBJ2-1, is as follows: DTGVSQNPRHKITKRGQNVTFRCDPISEHNRLYWYRQTLGQGPEFLTYFQNEAQLEKSRLLSDRFSAERPKGSFSTLEIQRTEQGDSAMYLCASSFGQGGYNEQFFGPGTRLTVL.

The chain has TRBV27 and TRBJ1-4; the D is unclear. V was pared by 4 bases and J by 2 bases, with 11 bases between. CDR1 is MNHEY, CDR2 SMNVEV, per germline (reference sequence). The CDR3 totals 15 residues. The CDR3 is CASSSEGVTNEKLFF. CDR3 sequence (DNA): TGTGCCAGCAGTTCGGAGGGAGTCACTAATGAAAAACTGTTTTTT.

The chain carries TRBV14 and TRBJ1-3; D uncertain. Deletions cut 3 bases from V and 0 bases from J, with 12 bases between. CDR3 length equals 16 residues. Germline CDR1 SGHDN, CDR2 FVKESK. The CDR3 spells CASSHGLPSSGNTIYF. The CDR3, as DNA: TGTGCCAGCAGCCACGGACTCCCGAGCTCTGGAAACACCATATATTTT.

The chain couples TRBV19 to TRBJ2-2; no clear D gene. CDR1 is LNHDA and CDR2 is SQIVND in the germline V gene (reference sequence). With 3 bases removed from V and 3 bases from J, the gap between germline ends came to 8 bases. The CDR3 loop spans 14 amino acids. The CDR3 is CASSMGQYTGELFF. CDR3 sequence (DNA): TGTGCCAGTAGTATGGGCCAGTACACCGGGGAGCTGTTTTTT.

V gene TRBV11-2 combines with J gene TRBJ2-7; 11 bases are shared with TRBD2. Germline CDR1 and CDR2: SGHAT and FQNNGV. Unmatched junction bases numbered 2, after V lost 1 base and J lost 3 bases. The CDR3 sequence is 15 residues long. The CDR3 spells CASSLASGRSYEQYF. Written as DNA, the CDR3 is TGTGCCAGCAGCTTAGCTAGCGGGAGGAGCTACGAGCAGTACTTC.

The J gene is TRBJ1-5, the V gene TRBV6-5, with D uncertain. The germline V and J ends were trimmed by 3 bases and 6 bases, with 12 bases remaining between them. The CDR3 covers 14 residues. Per the germline V gene, CDR1 is MNHEY and CDR2 is SVGAGI. The CDR3 DNA reads as TGTGCCAGCAGTTATCAACGGGATCTTCAGCCCCAGCATTTT. It specifies CASSYQRDLQPQHF.

The chain employs TRBV27 and TRBJ1-2; 9 nucleotides align to TRBD1. V was clipped by 3 bases and J by 2 bases; unmatched bases: 4. CDR1 and CDR2 from the germline V gene are MNHEY and SMNVEV (reference sequence). The CDR3 has 15 residues. CDR3 sequence reads: CASSFKDRGNYGYTF. CDR3 sequence (DNA): TGTGCCAGCAGTTTTAAGGACAGGGGAAACTATGGCTACACCTTC.

This chain connects TRBV19 to TRBJ2-2; tentative D call: TRBD1 (6 bases). Between the trimmed V and J ends, which lost 4 bases and 6 bases, there was a span of 9 bases. The CDR3 length is 13 residues. The germline V gene has CDR1 LNHDA and CDR2 SQIVND (reference sequence). The CDR3 nucleotides read TGTGCCAGTAGTACCTCAGGGGCCGGGGAGCTGTTTTTT. It codes for CASSTSGAGELFF.

This clone was seen a single time. The chain couples TRBV2 to TRBJ1-1; D uncertain. Trimming shortened V by 7 bases and J by 1 base, and 10 bases separated the two germline ends. Germline CDR1 reads SNHLY; CDR2 reads FYNNEI. The CDR3 has 13 residues. Here the CDR3 reads CASIGLANTEAFF. In DNA form, the CDR3 reads TGTGCCAGCATTGGACTGGCGAACACTGAAGCTTTCTTT.

Only one count was recorded for this clone. The rearrangement links TRBV7-8 to TRBJ1-1; the D gene is possibly TRBD1 (5 bases). Trimming removed 5 bases from V and 8 bases from J, with 15 bases in between. The CDR3 runs 13 residues. Germline-derived CDR1 and CDR2 are SGHVS and FQNEAQ. In DNA form, the CDR3 reads TGTGCCAGCAGCCTCCAACAGGTCTCGGAAGCTTTCTTT. This translates into CASSLQQVSEAFF.

This sequence joins TRBV4-1 and TRBJ2-2; 8 bases match TRBD2. The CDR3 has 15 amino acids. Germline V gene lookup returns CDR1 MGHRA and CDR2 YSYEKL. The ends lost 1 base at V and 7 bases at J; junction bases unmatched: 5. The CDR3 region has the DNA TGCGCCAGCAGCCAAGTCCCCGCGGGAGGCGGGGAGCTGTTTTTT. Translated, it gives CASSQVPAGGGELFF.

CDR3 nucleotide sequence: TGCGCCAGCAGTCCTCAAAGGGGTATCAGCAATCAGCCCCAGCATTTT. Translation: CASSPQRGISNQPQHF. V is TRBV23-1 and J is TRBJ1-5; TRBD1 is a possible D gene (5 bases). TRBV23-1 is placed among ORFs of uncertain function. The CDR3 runs to 16 residues. The V end was cut by 4 bases, the J end by 1 base, with 14 bases between.

The chain joins TRBV5-6 to TRBJ1-5, with D perhaps matching TRBD1 (5 bases). CDR3 length equals 14 residues. The V gene lost 4 bases and the J gene lost 6 bases, with 14 bases spanning the gap. Looked up from germline, CDR1 is SGHDT and CDR2 is YYEEEE. Here the CDR3 DNA reads TGTGCCAGCAGCCTCGGCAGGGTGGGTCAGCCCCAGCATTTT. Its protein is CASSLGRVGQPQHF.

The chain is built from TRBV29-1 and TRBJ2-2; D is undetermined. V was pared by 4 bases and J by 3 bases, with 3 bases between. Germline CDR1 SQVTM, CDR2 ANQGSEA. The length of the CDR3 is 11 residues. The CDR3 DNA reads TGCAGCGTTGCGGACACCGGGGAGCTGTTTTTT. This gives the protein CSVADTGELFF.

This chain uses TRBV6-1 with TRBJ2-2; possibly TRBD1 or TRBD2 for D (5 bases each). Trimming stripped 10 bases from V and 5 bases from J, with 14 bases between. This CDR3 has 13 residues. In germline, CDR1 is MNHNS, CDR2 SASEGT. The CDR3 loop reads CATRGVWTGELFF. CDR3 DNA: TGTGCCACCAGAGGGGTTTGGACCGGGGAGCTGTTTTTT.

The chain employs TRBV6-6 and TRBJ2-3; D may be TRBD1 (5 bases). The CDR3 loop spans 13 amino acids. V lost 8 bases, J lost 14 bases, and 23 bases lay in between. Germline CDR1 reads MNHNY; CDR2 reads SVGAGI (reference sequence). The CDR3 here is CASAFLTDNLLYF. CDR3 coding DNA: TGTGCCAGCGCTTTCCTAACGGACAACCTGCTGTATTTT.